This TCR beta chain is from a study of blood T cell repertoires in COVID-19. About the study: From the United States, Italy and Spain came samples of acute and convalescent COVID-19. PBMCs, B-cell-depleted T cells, or T cells provided the cDNA or gDNA that made up the material.

Original processing notes: How many nucleated cells were present was estimated from reference gene primer amplification. Using immunoSEQ multiplex PCR, the repertoire was profiled, and TCRdb retains in-frame clones only, with some absent. D and trimming were read from the DNA, whereas the V and J calls and clone size are those reported in that table. The sample carries tens of thousands of clones, about 90% recorded once. This CDR3 has 17 residues. The V and J ends lost 3 bases and 4 bases, in that order; junction bases with no gene match: 10. CDR1 and CDR2 from the germline V gene are KGHSH and LQKENI.

The sequencing input was peripheral blood. V is TRBV18 and J is TRBJ2-2, with 8 bases identical to TRBD2. The TCR originated in a human donor in a cohort sampled during active COVID-19. The chain's CDR3 is CASSPRGGGQVTGELFF. CDR3 nucleotide sequence: TGTGCCAGCTCACCCCGCGGCGGGGGGCAGGTCACCGGGGAGCTGTTTTTT. Full variable domain (remainder filled in from reference TRBV18 and TRBJ2-2): NAGVMQNPRHLVRRRGQEARLRCSPMKGHSHVYWYRQLPEEGLKFMVYLQKENIIDESGMPKERFSAEFPKEGPSILRIQQVVRGDSAAYFCASSPRGGGQVTGELFFGEGSRLTVL.